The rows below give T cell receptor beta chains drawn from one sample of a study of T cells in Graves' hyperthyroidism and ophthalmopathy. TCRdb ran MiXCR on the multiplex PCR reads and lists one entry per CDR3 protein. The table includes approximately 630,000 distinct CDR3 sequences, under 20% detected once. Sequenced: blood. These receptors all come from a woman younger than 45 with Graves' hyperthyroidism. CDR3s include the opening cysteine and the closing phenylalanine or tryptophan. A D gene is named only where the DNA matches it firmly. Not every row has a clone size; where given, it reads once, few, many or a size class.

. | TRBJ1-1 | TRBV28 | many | TGTGCCAGCGACAGGAAGAACACTGAAGCTTTCTTT | CASDRKNTEAFF
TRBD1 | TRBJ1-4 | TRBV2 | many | TGTGCCAGCAGGGGACAGTCAACTAATGAAAAACTGTTTTTT | CASRGQSTNEKLFF
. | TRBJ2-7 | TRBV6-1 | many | TGTGCCAGCAGTTACGCGGGGTCAACCTACGAGCAGTACTTC | CASSYAGSTYEQYF
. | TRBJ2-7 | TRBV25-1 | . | TGTGCCAGCAGTGAGTCGACCCTCTTTACCTACGAGCAGTACTTC | CASSESTLFTYEQYF
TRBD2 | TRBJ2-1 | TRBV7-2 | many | TGTGCCAGCAGAGGGGCAGCGGGAGGGCTTACCTACAATGAGCAGTTCTTC | CASRGAAGGLTYNEQFF
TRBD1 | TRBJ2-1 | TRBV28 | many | TGTGCCAGCAGTTTGGGACAGCCCTACAATGAGCAGTTCTTC | CASSLGQPYNEQFF
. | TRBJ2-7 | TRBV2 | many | TGTGCCAGCAATAGCGGCTTAAAGGACGAGCAGTACTTC | CASNSGLKDEQYF
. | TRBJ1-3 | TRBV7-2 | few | TGTGCCAGCAGCGCCGAAACAGGGTTTAACACCATATATTTT | CASSAETGFNTIYF
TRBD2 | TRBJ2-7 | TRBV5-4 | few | TGTGCCAGCAGCGGGGGTAGCGGGAGAGTTGCCTACGAGCAGTACTTC | CASSGGSGRVAYEQYF
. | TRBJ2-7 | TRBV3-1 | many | TGTGCCAGCAGCTCCTACGGGAGCTCCTACGAGCAGTACTTC | CASSSYGSSYEQYF
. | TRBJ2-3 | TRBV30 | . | TGTGCCTGGAGTGCCACAGGAGATACGCAGTATTTT | CAWSATGDTQYF
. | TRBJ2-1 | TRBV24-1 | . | TGTGCCACCAGTGATACGGGACCCCAGTCGGATGAGCAGTTCTTC | CATSDTGPQSDEQFF
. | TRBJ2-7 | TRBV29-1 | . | TGCAGCGTTGGCGACAATAGAGCCTACGAGCAGTACTTC | CSVGDNRAYEQYF
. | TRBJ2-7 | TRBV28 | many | TGTGCCAGCAGTTTAAATCACGAGCAGTACTTC | CASSLNHEQYF
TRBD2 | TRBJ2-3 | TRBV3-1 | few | TGTGCCAGCAGCCAAATAGCGGGAGGGAGAGATACGCAGTATTTT | CASSQIAGGRDTQYF
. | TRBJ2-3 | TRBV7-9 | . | TGTGCCAGCAGCTTAGGGCCCTACGACCCAGATACGCAGTATTTT | CASSLGPYDPDTQYF
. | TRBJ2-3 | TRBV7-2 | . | TGTGCCTGCACAGGGGGGGGGGGCACAGATACGCAGTATTTT | CACTGGGGTDTQYF
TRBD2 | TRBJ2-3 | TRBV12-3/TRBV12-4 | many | TGTGCCAGCAGTTTTGGGACTAGCGCATACACAGATACGCAGTATTTT | CASSFGTSAYTDTQYF
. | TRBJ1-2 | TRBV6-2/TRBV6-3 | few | TGTGCCAGCAGTTACGGTGAAGGAGGACATGGCTACACCTTC | CASSYGEGGHGYTF
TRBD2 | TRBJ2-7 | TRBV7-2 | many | TGTGCCAGCAGCGTAGAGGGGAGGGGTCCCTACGAGCAGTACTTC | CASSVEGRGPYEQYF
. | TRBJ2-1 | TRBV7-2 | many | TGTGCCAGCAGCTTAGCTCGTTATGAGCAGTTCTTC | CASSLARYEQFF
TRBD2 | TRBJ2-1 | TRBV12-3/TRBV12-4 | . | TGTGCCAGCAGCCCCGGGACTATTGCTAATGAGCAGTTCTTC | CASSPGTIANEQFF
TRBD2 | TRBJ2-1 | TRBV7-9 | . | TGCGCCAGCAGCCACCCCACTAGCGGGAGGACCTATGAGCAGTTCTTC | CASSHPTSGRTYEQFF
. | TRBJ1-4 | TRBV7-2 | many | TGTGCCAGCAGCTTAGCGCTTAGGGAAAAACTGTTTTTT | CASSLALREKLFF
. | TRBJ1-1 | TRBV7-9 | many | TGTGCCAGCTTGGGGGCGAACACTGAAGCTTTCTTT | CASLGANTEAFF
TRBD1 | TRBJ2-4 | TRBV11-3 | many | TGTGCCAGCAGCAAGACAGGGCCGTCAAACATTCAGTACTTC | CASSKTGPSNIQYF
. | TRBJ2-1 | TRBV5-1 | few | TGCGCCAGCAGCCGGCGGACTGAGCAGTTCTTC | CASSRRTEQFF
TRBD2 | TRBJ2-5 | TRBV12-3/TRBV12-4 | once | TGTGCCAGCAGGACCCCCCGGGGGGTGACTAGCGGGAGGTTCCAAGAGACCCAGTACTTC | CASRTPRGVTSGRFQETQYF
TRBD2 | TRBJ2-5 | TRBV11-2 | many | TGTGCCAGCAGACCAATGGGTAGCGGGAGAAGGGAGACCCAGTACTTC | CASRPMGSGRRETQYF
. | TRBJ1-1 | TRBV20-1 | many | TGCAGTGCTAGAGGGTCCATGAACACTGAAGCTTTCTTT | CSARGSMNTEAFF
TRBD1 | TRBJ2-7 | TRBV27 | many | TGTGCCAGCAGTCCCCAATGGGGACAGAACCACGAGCAGTACTTC | CASSPQWGQNHEQYF
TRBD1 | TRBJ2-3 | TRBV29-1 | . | TGCAGCGTTGAGGGACAGGGAAGACCCACAGATACGCAGTATTTT | CSVEGQGRPTDTQYF
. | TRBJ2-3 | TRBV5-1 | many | TGCGCCAGCAGCCCCACGAACCCCCATACGCAGTATTTT | CASSPTNPHTQYF
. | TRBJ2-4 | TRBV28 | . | TGTGCCTCGGAGGGGGAGGGCCTGCAAAACATTCAGTACTTC | CASEGEGLQNIQYF
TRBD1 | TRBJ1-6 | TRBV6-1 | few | TGTGCCAGCAGTAATAACAGGGGATCACCCCTCCACTTT | CASSNNRGSPLHF
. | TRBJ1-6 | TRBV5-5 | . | TGTGCCAGCAGCGCCAGGGGCAATTATAATTCACCCCTCCACTTT | CASSARGNYNSPLHF